This T cell receptor (beta chain) was documented in a study of CD4 T cells in relation to SARS-CoV-2 and coronaviruses. Study results and limitations: The cross-reactivity analysis covered only spike protein, not other viral proteins. Compared with monoreactive clones, crossreactive clones showed significantly weaker SARS-CoV-2 expansion.

Repertoires were generated with immunoSEQ multiplex PCR, while TCRdb's copy carries only in-frame clones and drops some. The sample lists about 39,000 clones; roughly 83% were seen once. The CDR3 length is 15 residues. The V segment lost 3 bases and the J segment 8 bases; nucleotides outside the gene matches: 9. Germline assignment: CDR1 SGHAT and CDR2 FQDESV (reference sequence). Turning to this clone: As yet, its antigen is unknown.

Naive or memory CD4+ cells were cultured 1:1 with T cell-depleted PBMCs plus CEF. The specimen was naive CD4+ T cells from PBMCs, cultured in vitro. Subset meaning: naive CD4+ T cells isolated by negative enrichment. This sequence joins TRBV11-1 and TRBJ2-1; 8 bases line up with TRBD1. The sequence was collected from an adult with COVID-19. The CDR3 sequence is CASSLDREAFDEQFF. CDR3 coding DNA: TGTGCCAGCAGCTTGGACAGGGAAGCTTTCGATGAGCAGTTCTTC.